The T cell receptor (beta chain) under discussion was sequenced for a study of blood T cell repertoires in COVID-19. Only one count was recorded for this clone. The CDR3 is 15 residues long. Between the trimmed V and J ends, which lost 6 bases and 2 bases, there was a span of 14 bases. CDR1 and CDR2 (germline): ENHRY, SYGVKD. Original analysis: Researchers report that nucleated cell counts were estimated from reference gene primer amplification. Sequencing used immunoSEQ multiplex PCR; TCRdb keeps in-frame clones, though not all of them. V and J calls and clone size are given by that table; D and trimming were obtained from the DNA. This table has a few hundred thousand clones, more than 75% appearing once.

The receptor's source is a woman under 30 who had recovered from COVID-19. The chain couples TRBV10-3 to TRBJ1-5; TRBD1 might be the D (6 bases). Sequenced material: PBMCs or T cells enriched from blood (not recorded which). Here the CDR3 DNA reads TGTGCCATCAGCGAGGGACACGGTGGCAATCAGCCCCAGCATTTT. It specifies CAISEGHGGNQPQHF.